The source of this T cell receptor beta chain is a study of CD8 T cells in Susac syndrome. Peripheral blood CD8+ and CD4+ T cells were profiled by TCR beta sequencing. The V and J ends lost 4 bases and 1 base respectively, with 12 bases between them. CDR1 is ENHRY and CDR2 is SYGVKD in the germline V gene. The CDR3 loop spans 15 amino acids. Details on this clonotype: Its antigen is as yet unknown.

The RNA, 0.5 to 1 ug, was put through reverse transcription using random hexamers. By means of immunoSEQ multiplex PCR, TCR beta CDR3 spanning 54 Vbeta and 13 Jbeta underwent amplification. TCRdb re-called the immunoSEQ multiplex PCR reads with MiXCR, one entry per CDR3 protein. The table records about 280,000 distinct CDR3 sequences, roughly 85% of them present only once. Broader study findings: The TCR sequencing and HLA analysis in the study involved a relatively small number of individuals, as the study acknowledged.

Sequenced: CD8+ T cells from PBMCs. This clonotype was obtained from a human donor with multiple sclerosis. The rearrangement joins TRBV10-3 to TRBJ2-3; no clear D. For the CDR3, the DNA is TGTGCCATCAGTGCATGGGCGTCTCGCACAGATACGCAGTATTTT. This encodes CAISAWASRTDTQYF.